What follows are 18 T cell receptor beta chains derived from one specimen sequenced in a study of blood T cell repertoires in COVID-19. Sequencing used immunoSEQ multiplex PCR; TCRdb keeps in-frame clones, though not all of them. The profile shows about 270,000 clones, 80% to 90% of them singletons. The specimen was PBMCs or T cells enriched from blood (not recorded which). The receptors originated from a woman aged 18-29 years who had recovered from COVID-19.

This chain connects TRBV3-1 (or the pseudogene TRBV3-2) to TRBJ2-7; 8 bases are shared with TRBD1. The V and J ends lost 4 bases and 2 bases, in that order; junction bases with no gene match: 10. CDR1 is LGHDT, CDR2 YNNKEL, per germline (reference sequence). CDR3 length equals 16 residues. CDR3 protein: CASSLGQGIGTYEQYF. The CDR3 DNA reads TGTGCCAGCAGCCTTGGACAGGGTATTGGGACCTACGAGCAGTACTTC.

This clone was picked up one time. The chain recombines TRBV6-2 or TRBV6-3 with TRBJ2-7; tentatively, D is TRBD2 (6 bases). The V end lost 5 bases, the J end lost 3 bases, and 14 bases lay between the germline ends. Germline CDR1 reads MNHEY; CDR2 reads SVGEGT. The CDR3 runs 14 residues. The CDR3 sequence: CASSRAGRSYEQYF. The CDR3 region has the DNA TGTGCCAGCAGTAGAGCGGGCCGAAGCTACGAGCAGTACTTC.

This chain uses TRBV7-8 with TRBJ2-3; D ambiguous. Germline-derived CDR1 and CDR2 are SGHVS and FQNEAQ. Trimming took off 2 bases at V and 8 bases at J, with 17 bases between the two ends. CDR3 length: 15 residues. CDR3 bases: TGTGCCAGCAGCTTACTAGTAGGCGGCCTAGGTACGCAGTATTTT. This translates into CASSLLVGGLGTQYF.

This chain uses TRBV4-2 with TRBJ2-7; a weak D match, TRBD1 (5 bases). The germline V gene has CDR1 LGHNA and CDR2 YNFKEQ. Trimming removed 1 base from V and 3 bases from J, with 10 bases in between. CDR3 size: 14 residues. This CDR3 reads CASSQGAGHYEQYF. The CDR3 DNA reads TGTGCCAGCAGCCAAGGGGCAGGGCACTACGAGCAGTACTTC.

This chain links TRBV5-1 with TRBJ2-1; the match to TRBD2 covers 11 bases. CDR1 is SGHRS and CDR2 is YFSETQ in the germline V gene. The CDR3 runs 17 residues. Germline trimming cut 2 bases from V and 4 bases from J; bases unmatched to any gene: 8. The CDR3 is CASSFGTSGGRYNEQFF. In nucleotides, the CDR3 is TGCGCCAGCAGCTTCGGCACTAGCGGGGGCCGATACAATGAGCAGTTCTTC.

The rearrangement joins TRBV5-4 to TRBJ2-3, with no clear D. The CDR3 runs to 15 residues. V was shortened by 5 bases and J by 5 bases, with 18 bases between the two germline ends. The germline CDR1 and CDR2 sequences are SGHNT and YYREEE (reference sequence). CDR3 region: CASRSGPIREDTQYF. The CDR3 coding sequence is TGTGCCAGCAGGTCCGGTCCAATCCGCGAAGATACGCAGTATTTT.

The CDR3 region is CASSSSGQGAPYGYTF. The CDR3 DNA follows: TGTGCCAGCAGTTCCAGTGGACAGGGGGCCCCTTATGGCTACACCTTC. This chain connects TRBV6-5 to TRBJ1-2; 11 nucleotides align to TRBD1. V trimming: 4 bases; J trimming: 5 bases; junction bases outside the gene matches: 9. The CDR3 extends over 16 amino acids. The V gene's germline CDR1 is MNHEY and CDR2 SVGAGI.

The rearrangement joins TRBV5-1 to TRBJ1-1, with a weak D call TRBD1 (6 bases). CDR3 length equals 14 residues. Germline CDR1 is SGHRS and CDR2 is YFSETQ. V lost 0 bases and J 3 bases, leaving 9 bases between the germline ends. The CDR3 DNA reads as TGCGCCAGCAGCTTGGTCAAGGGGGACACTGAAGCTTTCTTT. It translates to CASSLVKGDTEAFF.

V gene TRBV20-1 combines with J gene TRBJ1-5; 12 bases match TRBD1. V was pared by 3 bases and J by 6 bases, with 6 bases of the junction left unmatched. The germline gives CDR1 DFQATT, CDR2 SNEGSKA (reference sequence). This CDR3 comprises 15 residues. CDR3 in amino acids: CSASGGQGAGQPQHF. The CDR3 DNA sequence: TGCAGTGCTAGTGGGGGACAGGGGGCGGGTCAGCCCCAGCATTTT.

J is TRBJ2-7 and V is TRBV9; 7 nucleotides line up with TRBD2. The CDR3 extends over 15 amino acids. Germline CDR1 reads SGDLS; CDR2 reads YYNGEE. The junction had 4 bases not matched to a gene; V was cut back by 0 bases and J by 1 base. The CDR3 nucleotides read TGTGCCAGCAGCGTAGGCGGGGGAGGATCCTACGAGCAGTACTTC. Its translation: CASSVGGGGSYEQYF. The whole variable domain, remainder taken from reference TRBV9 and TRBJ2-7, is DSGVTQTPKHLITATGQRVTLRCSPRSGDLSVYWYQQSLDQGLQFLIQYYNGEERAKGNILERFSAQQFPDLHSELNLSSLELGDSALYFCASSVGGGGSYEQYFGPGTRLTVT.

This chain joins TRBV7-9 and TRBJ1-3; 11 bases are a match to TRBD1. The V segment lost 4 bases and the J segment 2 bases; nucleotides outside the gene matches: 4. The CDR3 is made up of 16 amino acids. Germline CDR1 and CDR2: SEHNR and FQNEAQ (reference sequence). This chain's CDR3 is CASSSGQGATGNTIYF. The CDR3, as DNA: TGTGCCAGCAGCTCCGGACAGGGGGCTACTGGAAACACCATATATTTT. Full variable domain (outside the CDR3, taken from reference TRBV7-9 and TRBJ1-3): DTGVSQNPRHKITKRGQNVTFRCDPISEHNRLYWYRQTLGQGPEFLTYFQNEAQLEKSRLLSDRFSAERPKGSFSTLEIQRTEQGDSAMYLCASSSGQGATGNTIYFGEGSWLTVV.

The V call is TRBV3-1 (or the pseudogene TRBV3-2), the J call TRBJ1-2; 8 bases line up with TRBD1. Germline V lookup: CDR1 LGHDT, CDR2 YNNKEL (reference sequence). Germline trimming cut 3 bases from V and 3 bases from J; bases unmatched to any gene: 6. The CDR3 consists of 15 residues. CDR3 in DNA: TGTGCCAGCAGCCACCTGGGACAGGCCGACTATGGCTACACCTTC. Residues: CASSHLGQADYGYTF.

The gene calls are TRBV28 and TRBJ1-2; 8 bases match TRBD1. After removal of 5 bases from V and 4 bases from J, the junction contained 3 bases not matched to a gene. The CDR3 is made up of 13 amino acids. Germline values: CDR1 MDHEN, CDR2 SYDVKM. CDR3 coding DNA: TGTGCCAGCAGTCGGACAGGGCGCTATGGCTACACCTTC. Protein: CASSRTGRYGYTF.

The chain combines TRBV11-2 with TRBJ2-7; TRBD1 aligns across 9 bases. Germline trimming cut 5 bases from V and 6 bases from J; bases unmatched to any gene: 8. Germline CDR1 is SGHAT and CDR2 is FQNNGV. The CDR3 contains 14 residues. For the CDR3, the DNA is TGTGCCAGCAGCCCCGGGACAGGGAACTTCGAGCAGTACTTC. Translated, it gives CASSPGTGNFEQYF. Using reference TRBV11-2 and TRBJ2-7 for the parts outside the CDR3, the full variable domain is EAGVAQSPRYKIIEKRQSVAFWCNPISGHATLYWYQQILGQGPKLLIQFQNNGVVDDSQLPKDRFSAERLKGVDSTLKIQPAKLEDSAVYLCASSPGTGNFEQYFGPGTRLTVT.

The count of this clone is one. V gene TRBV18 combines with J gene TRBJ1-1, with D possibly being TRBD1 (5 bases). The V and J ends lost 2 bases and 0 bases respectively, with 13 bases between them. Germline-derived CDR1 and CDR2 are KGHSH and LQKENI. This CDR3 comprises 16 residues. The DNA of the CDR3 is TGTGCCAGCTCACCAAGACAGTTAACCATGAACACTGAAGCTTTCTTT. This encodes CASSPRQLTMNTEAFF. Full variable domain (outside the CDR3, taken from reference TRBV18 and TRBJ1-1): NAGVMQNPRHLVRRRGQEARLRCSPMKGHSHVYWYRQLPEEGLKFMVYLQKENIIDESGMPKERFSAEFPKEGPSILRIQQVVRGDSAAYFCASSPRQLTMNTEAFFGQGTRLTVV.

This clone appeared once. The chain's CDR3 is CASSSDLEGAQHF. Written as DNA, the CDR3 is TGCGCCAGCAGCTCAGACCTGGAGGGCGCCCAGCATTTT. The V gene is TRBV5-1, the J gene TRBJ1-5; D is uncertain. This CDR3 region has 13 residues. With 3 bases removed from V and 11 bases from J, the gap between germline ends came to 15 bases. Germline loops: CDR1 SGHRS, CDR2 YFSETQ.

This chain joins TRBV7-6 and TRBJ1-2, with D possibly being TRBD1 (5 bases). CDR3 size: 16 residues. Trimming removed 6 bases from V and 0 bases from J, with 17 bases in between. Germline V gene data show CDR1 as SGHVS and CDR2 as FNYEAQ. The CDR3 DNA sequence: TGTGCCAGCAGTCCCTACGCGGACACCACTAACTATGGCTACACCTTC. Encoded protein: CASSPYADTTNYGYTF.

The chain carries TRBV25-1 and TRBJ1-5; unclear D gene. Germline lookup yields CDR1 MGHDK and CDR2 SYGVNS. The CDR3 runs 16 residues. V was shortened by 3 bases and J by 5 bases, with 17 bases between the two germline ends. CDR3 in amino acids: CASSDNSGGSHQPQHF. CDR3 DNA: TGTGCCAGCAGTGATAATTCGGGTGGCAGCCATCAGCCCCAGCATTTT.